The 12 T cell receptor beta chains given below trace back to one sample, sequenced in a study of response to subunit inactivated influenza vaccine. TCRdb re-derived calls from the RT-PCR reads in MiXCR, one entry per CDR3 protein. The sample holds hundreds of thousands of distinct CDR3 sequences, about 15% seen once. The sample here was PBMCs from blood, taken 14 days before vaccination. The source is a man in his fifties who received an inactivated influenza vaccine.

The sample holds many counts of this clonotype. The V gene is TRBV4-2, the J gene TRBJ1-2; D is unclear. This CDR3 region has 15 residues. The V gene lost 0 bases and the J gene lost 2 bases, with 10 bases spanning the gap. Germline values: CDR1 LGHNA, CDR2 YNFKEQ. This CDR3 reads CASSQDLAANYGYTF. In DNA, the CDR3 is TGTGCCAGCAGCCAAGATCTTGCAGCAAACTATGGCTACACCTTC.

J is TRBJ2-2 and V is TRBV11-2, with 7 bases that match TRBD1. The CDR3 length is 18 residues. Germline CDR1 SGHAT, CDR2 FQNNGV. V lost 4 bases and J lost 3; bases outside the gene matches: 14. The CDR3 region is CASSYLILTGADTGELFF. CDR3 nucleotides: TGTGCCAGCAGCTACTTAATCCTTACAGGGGCGGACACCGGGGAGCTGTTTTTT.

The chain couples TRBV12-3 or TRBV12-4 to TRBJ2-7; perhaps TRBD2 as D (5 bases). CDR3 length: 13 amino acids. Trimming left V 3 bases short and J 6 bases short, with 12 bases between. The CDR3 DNA reads as TGTGCCAGCAGTTTCTCGGTCGGGGTCGAGCAGTACTTC. Amino acid sequence: CASSFSVGVEQYF.

This clonotype has more than one count but fewer than ten. CDR3: CSARDPDQLEAFF. The CDR3 DNA reads TGCAGTGCTAGAGATCCCGACCAACTTGAAGCTTTCTTT. This chain connects TRBV20-1 to TRBJ1-1; D is unclear. V gave up 0 bases and J gave up 7 bases, with 12 bases separating them. CDR1 is DFQATT and CDR2 is SNEGSKA in the germline V gene (reference sequence). The CDR3 consists of 13 residues.

This clonotype has only a few counts. CDR3 nucleotide sequence: TGCAGCGTTGAAGATCGAGTCTACGAGCAGTACTTC. Encoded protein: CSVEDRVYEQYF. The chain recombines TRBV29-1 with TRBJ2-7; D unclear. The germline V gene has CDR1 SQVTM and CDR2 ANQGSEA. V lost 0 bases to trimming and J lost 3 bases, with 6 bases between them. There are 12 residues in the CDR3.

This clonotype was detected a few times. The chain uses TRBV14 and TRBJ2-3, with 9 bases fitting TRBD2. V lost 2 bases to trimming and J lost 1 base; unmatched junction nucleotides: 13. Germline loops: CDR1 SGHDN, CDR2 FVKESK. The CDR3 spans 19 residues. CDR3 DNA: TGTGCCAGCAGCCAACTTAAGGGCACTAGCGGGTTTGGCACAGATACGCAGTATTTT. Translated: CASSQLKGTSGFGTDTQYF.

The J gene is TRBJ2-7, the V gene TRBV12-3 or TRBV12-4, with unresolved D. The V end was cut by 5 bases, the J end by 3 bases, with 14 bases between. The CDR3 length is 14 residues. The CDR3 sequence is CASSPGAPVYEQYF. In nucleotides, the CDR3 is TGTGCCAGCAGTCCCGGAGCCCCCGTCTACGAGCAGTACTTC.

The chain links TRBV28 to TRBJ2-5; D is perhaps TRBD2 (6 bases). Germline V lookup: CDR1 MDHEN, CDR2 SYDVKM. V was cut by 9 bases and J by 4 bases, with 15 bases left in between. The CDR3 runs 13 residues. The CDR3 reads CASAGGGPETQYF. The CDR3 bases are TGTGCCAGTGCTGGGGGAGGCCCAGAGACCCAGTACTTC. Looking up the rest from reference TRBV28 and TRBJ2-5 gives the full variable domain: DVKVTQSSRYLVKRTGEKVFLECVQDMDHENMFWYRQDPGLGLRLIYFSYDVKMKEKGDIPEGYSVSREKKERFSLILESASTNQTSMYLCASAGGGPETQYFGPGTRLLVL.

This clonotype has a handful of counts. The chain employs TRBV11-1 and TRBJ2-3; D is uncertain. Trimming cost V 11 bases and J 0 bases, with 12 bases left between them. This CDR3 comprises 13 residues. Germline assignment: CDR1 SGHAT and CDR2 FQDESV (reference sequence). The DNA for the CDR3 is TGTGCCGAGAGACCGCTTAGCACAGATACGCAGTATTTT. Encoded protein: CAERPLSTDTQYF.

The gene calls are TRBV2 and TRBJ2-5; the match to TRBD2 covers 10 bases. Losses at the gene ends were 4 bases for V and 4 bases for J; bases not matched to a gene: 12. CDR3 length equals 17 residues. CDR1 is SNHLY and CDR2 is FYNNEI in the germline V gene. This chain's CDR3 is CASSVGLISGRLETQYF. The CDR3 bases are TGTGCCAGCAGTGTGGGTTTGATTAGCGGGAGGTTAGAGACCCAGTACTTC.

Only a few counts were recorded for this clonotype. This chain joins TRBV20-1 and TRBJ2-7; 11 nucleotides line up with TRBD2. This CDR3 is built from 17 residues. Germline V gene sequence: CDR1 DFQATT, CDR2 SNEGSKA (reference sequence). Trimming cost V 0 bases and J 3 bases; bases outside gene matches: 10. CDR3 residues: CSARDYSGRAPRYEQYF. CDR3 nucleotides: TGCAGTGCTAGAGATTATAGCGGGAGGGCCCCCCGCTACGAGCAGTACTTC.

This clonotype came up a few times. J is TRBJ2-2 and V is TRBV18; D unresolved. V was clipped by 0 bases and J by 8 bases, with 4 bases between them. There are 12 residues in the CDR3. Germline loops: CDR1 KGHSH, CDR2 LQKENI. CDR3 coding DNA: TGTGCCAGCTCACCACCCGCGGGGGAGCTGTTTTTT. Encoded protein: CASSPPAGELFF.